The 28 T cell receptor beta chains below were found in one sample sequenced in a study of T cell responses to AZD1222 COVID-19 vaccine. The repertoire was sequenced with immunoSEQ multiplex PCR; TCRdb's copy has only in-frame clones and lacks some. The sample carries some 180,000 clones, around 92% recorded once. This sample comprised peripheral blood, obtained on day 0 of AZD1222 vaccination. These receptors all stem from an adult in good health.

The chain joins TRBV29-1 to TRBJ1-2; perhaps TRBD1 as D (5 bases). CDR1 and CDR2 (germline): SQVTM, ANQGSEA. Deletions cut 4 bases from V and 3 bases from J, with 12 bases between. The CDR3 sequence is 13 residues long. The CDR3 here is CSVGGVRDYGYTF. The DNA for the CDR3 is TGCAGCGTTGGAGGGGTTCGGGACTATGGCTACACCTTC.

The rearrangement joins TRBV5-1 to TRBJ1-5; no definite D call. Germline V gene sequence: CDR1 SGHRS, CDR2 YFSETQ. This CDR3 has 13 amino acids. V was clipped by 0 bases and J by 5 bases, with 6 bases between them. DNA for the CDR3: TGCGCCAGCAGCTTGGAGGTAGATCAGCCCCAGCATTTT. Encoded protein: CASSLEVDQPQHF. Supplemented by reference TRBV5-1 and TRBJ1-5, the full variable domain reads KAGVTQTPRYLIKTRGQQVTLSCSPISGHRSVSWYQQTPGQGLQFLFEYFSETQRNKGNFPGRFSGRQFSNSRSEMNVSTLELGDSALYLCASSLEVDQPQHFGDGTRLSIL.

J is TRBJ2-1 and V is TRBV27, with a weak D call TRBD2 (5 bases). The CDR3 is 13 amino acids. V was trimmed by 4 bases and J by 7 bases, leaving 11 bases between them. The germline CDR1 and CDR2 sequences are MNHEY and SMNVEV (reference sequence). The CDR3 DNA is TGTGCCAGCAGTTGGTCGGAGGAGAATGAGCAGTTCTTC. It yields the protein CASSWSEENEQFF.

The rearrangement links TRBV30 to TRBJ2-4; D is unresolved. Germline lookup yields CDR1 GTSNPN and CDR2 SVGIG (reference sequence). The V and J ends lost 0 bases and 0 bases respectively, with 3 bases between them. The CDR3 runs to 13 residues. The CDR3 loop is CAWSVRAKNIQYF. The DNA for the CDR3 is TGTGCCTGGAGTGTTAGAGCCAAAAACATTCAGTACTTC. The full variable domain, its missing parts supplied by reference TRBV30 and TRBJ2-4, is SQTIHQWPATLVQPVGSPLSLECTVEGTSNPNLYWYRQAAGRGLQLLFYSVGIGQISSEVPQNLSASRPQDRQFILSSKKLLLSDSGFYLCAWSVRAKNIQYFGAGTRLSVL.

The CDR3 nucleotides read TGTGCCAGCTCACCTGGCCCGGTTAACACTGAAGCTTTCTTT. It encodes CASSPGPVNTEAFF. V gene TRBV18 combines with J gene TRBJ1-1; D remains ambiguous. In germline, CDR1 is KGHSH, CDR2 LQKENI. This CDR3 has 14 residues. V was trimmed by 3 bases and J by 2 bases, leaving 10 bases between them.

The V and J genes are TRBV29-1 and TRBJ1-1; a weak D match, TRBD1 (5 bases). CDR3 length: 15 residues. V dropped 3 bases and J dropped 1 base, with 15 bases sitting between them. Germline CDR1 reads SQVTM; CDR2 reads ANQGSEA. CDR3 protein: CSVEYPGMGNTEAFF. CDR3 in DNA: TGCAGCGTTGAGTATCCAGGGATGGGGAACACTGAAGCTTTCTTT. Combining the CDR3 with reference TRBV29-1 and TRBJ1-1 gives the whole variable domain SAVISQKPSRDICQRGTSLTIQCQVDSQVTMMFWYRQQPGQSLTLIATANQGSEATYESGFVIDKFPISRPNLTFSTLTVSNMSPEDSSIYLCSVEYPGMGNTEAFFGQGTRLTVV.

V is TRBV27 and J is TRBJ1-5, with 9 nucleotides matching TRBD1. Losses at the gene ends were 3 bases for V and 7 bases for J; bases not matched to a gene: 4. The CDR3 totals 14 residues. CDR1 is MNHEY, CDR2 SMNVEV, per germline (reference sequence). The CDR3 region has the DNA TGTGCCAGCAGTTTTAGGACAGGGGAACAGCCCCAGCATTTT. This gives the protein CASSFRTGEQPQHF.

CDR3 DNA: TGTGCCAGCAGCTCCCGGACAGGGGCCGAGGGCTACACCTTC. Its protein product is CASSSRTGAEGYTF. The chain links TRBV7-8 to TRBJ1-2, with 9 positions matching TRBD1. The CDR3 is 14 amino acids. The J segment lost 8 bases and the V segment lost 4 bases, leaving 8 bases of the junction unmatched. Germline V lookup: CDR1 SGHVS, CDR2 FQNEAQ. Full variable domain (remainder filled in from reference TRBV7-8 and TRBJ1-2): GAGVSQSPRYKVAKRGQDVALRCDPISGHVSLFWYQQALGQGPEFLTYFQNEAQLDKSGLPSDRFFAERPEGSVSTLKIQRTQQEDSAVYLCASSSRTGAEGYTFGSGTRLTVV.

The chain has TRBV5-8 and TRBJ2-3; D may be TRBD2 (6 bases). This CDR3 spans 12 amino acids. The ends were cut back, 4 bases at V and 7 bases at J, with 10 bases in the middle. The germline V gene encodes CDR1 SGHTS and CDR2 YDEGEE. The CDR3, as DNA: TGTGCCAGCAGCCCCGGGACTTATACGCAGTATTTT. Translation: CASSPGTYTQYF.

This clone was observed a single time. This chain connects TRBV11-2 to TRBJ1-1; 7 bases fit TRBD1. Germline V gene lookup returns CDR1 SGHAT and CDR2 FQNNGV. The CDR3 runs to 17 residues. Losses at the gene ends were 5 bases for V and 4 bases for J; bases not matched to a gene: 16. CDR3: CASSIAPGQTMSTEAFF. CDR3 nucleotides: TGTGCCAGCAGCATAGCACCGGGACAGACGATGAGCACTGAAGCTTTCTTT.

The chain links TRBV9 to TRBJ1-1; TRBD1 might be the D (6 bases). CDR1 SGDLS and CDR2 YYNGEE come from the germline V gene. The V end was cut by 3 bases, the J end by 1 base, with 16 bases between. This CDR3 region has 16 residues. CDR3 region: CASSATWGAQNTEAFF. Written as DNA, the CDR3 is TGTGCCAGCAGCGCCACCTGGGGGGCGCAGAACACTGAAGCTTTCTTT.

The chain combines TRBV19 with TRBJ1-2; tentative D call: TRBD1 (5 bases). CDR3 length equals 15 residues. Germline CDR1 reads LNHDA; CDR2 reads SQIVND (reference sequence). The V and J ends lost 4 bases and 2 bases respectively, with 14 bases between them. CDR3 DNA sequence: TGTGCCAGTAGTACGACTGACAGCCAAAACTATGGCTACACCTTC. Translation: CASSTTDSQNYGYTF.

V usage is TRBV7-2 and J usage is TRBJ1-1; D remains unclear. Trimming cost V 5 bases and J 2 bases, with 15 bases left between them. This CDR3 spans 15 amino acids. The germline V gene encodes CDR1 SGHTA and CDR2 FQGNSA. The CDR3 reads CASSLNLEGNTEAFF. DNA of the CDR3: TGTGCCAGCAGCCTAAACCTGGAGGGTAACACTGAAGCTTTCTTT.

The chain combines TRBV5-1 with TRBJ2-2; D is unresolved. V was cut by 6 bases and J by 1 base, with 13 bases left in between. Germline V gives CDR1 SGHRS, CDR2 YFSETQ. This CDR3 region has 15 residues. CDR3 bases: TGCGCCAGCAACTATAACTACCTGAACACCGGGGAGCTGTTTTTT. Translating gives CASNYNYLNTGELFF.

This clone has just one count. This chain connects TRBV9 to TRBJ2-3, with D perhaps given as TRBD1 or TRBD2 (5 bases each). There are 14 residues in the CDR3. Germline V CDR1 and CDR2: SGDLS, YYNGEE. Trimming took off 0 bases at V and 9 bases at J, with 14 bases between the two ends. CDR3 loop: CASSVAPGQGTQYF. The CDR3, as DNA: TGTGCCAGCAGCGTAGCCCCGGGGCAGGGAACGCAGTATTTT.

V and J are TRBV6-1 and TRBJ2-7; tentative D call: TRBD1 (5 bases). The CDR3 extends over 13 amino acids. Trimming removed 1 base from V and 5 bases from J, with 9 bases in between. Per the germline V gene, CDR1 is MNHNS and CDR2 is SASEGT. CDR3 sequence (DNA): TGTGCCAGCAGTGAAGTAGGGGTCCACGAGCAGTACTTC. Amino acids: CASSEVGVHEQYF.

The V and J genes are TRBV7-3 and TRBJ2-3, with 8 bases that match TRBD1. This CDR3 is built from 15 residues. The trim removed 5 bases at V and 1 base at J, leaving 5 bases unmatched. Germline CDR1 reads SGHTA; CDR2 reads FQGTGA. CDR3 sequence (DNA): TGTGCCAGCAGCACCGGACAGGGCGGCACAGATACGCAGTATTTT. Amino acids: CASSTGQGGTDTQYF. The complete variable domain, with remaining parts taken from reference TRBV7-3 and TRBJ2-3, reads GAGVSQTPSNKVTEKGKYVELRCDPISGHTALYWYRQSLGQGPEFLIYFQGTGAADDSGLPNDRFFAVRPEGSVSTLKIQRTERGDSAVYLCASSTGQGGTDTQYFGPGTRLTVL.

The chain combines TRBV6-1 with TRBJ1-1, with D tentatively TRBD1 (5 bases). The CDR3 spans 17 residues. Germline V gene lookup returns CDR1 MNHNS and CDR2 SASEGT. Trimming took off 1 base at V and 5 bases at J, with 20 bases between the two ends. The CDR3 loop is CASSEGAGMEVGTEAFF. The CDR3 DNA follows: TGTGCCAGCAGTGAAGGGGCAGGGATGGAGGTCGGGACTGAAGCTTTCTTT.

The chain couples TRBV5-5 to TRBJ1-1; possibly TRBD1 for D (6 bases). Germline CDR1 reads SGHKS; CDR2 reads YYEKEE (reference sequence). V shed 0 bases and J shed 1 base, with 19 bases lying between them. The CDR3 spans 18 residues. Written as DNA, the CDR3 is TGTGCCAGCAGCTTGGCATATACGGGGGGCGCTAAGAACACTGAAGCTTTCTTT. Translated, it gives CASSLAYTGGAKNTEAFF.

The chain recombines TRBV5-1 with TRBJ1-1, with 7 bases aligning to TRBD1. V trimming: 5 bases; J trimming: 4 bases; junction bases outside the gene matches: 5. CDR3 length: 13 residues. The germline gives CDR1 SGHRS, CDR2 YFSETQ. CDR3 bases: TGCGCCAGCAGTCCCCAGGGGGGCACTGAAGCTTTCTTT. It translates to CASSPQGGTEAFF.

This sequence joins TRBV19 and TRBJ1-1; a weak D match, TRBD1 (6 bases). The CDR3 extends over 14 amino acids. The V end lost 8 bases, the J end lost 3 bases, and 16 bases lay between the germline ends. The germline V gene encodes CDR1 LNHDA and CDR2 SQIVND (reference sequence). CDR3 residues: CASSDSSAYTEAFF. The CDR3, as DNA: TGTGCCAGTTCGGACAGCTCGGCTTACACTGAAGCTTTCTTT.

The CDR3 protein is CASSVDAGTSGNEQFF. In nucleotides, the CDR3 is TGTGCCAGCAGTGTTGACGCCGGGACTAGCGGCAATGAGCAGTTCTTC. The genes are TRBV2 and TRBJ2-1, with 11 bases lining up with TRBD2. V lost 4 bases and J lost 6; bases outside the gene matches: 8. CDR1 is SNHLY, CDR2 FYNNEI, per germline. The CDR3 is made up of 16 amino acids. The variable domain in full, with the rest retrieved from reference TRBV2 and TRBJ2-1, is EPEVTQTPSHQVTQMGQEVILRCVPISNHLYFYWYRQILGQKVEFLVSFYNNEISEKSEIFDDQFSVERPDGSNFTLKIRSTKLEDSAMYFCASSVDAGTSGNEQFFGPGTRLTVL.

This clone was found a few times. The rearrangement joins TRBV19 to TRBJ2-7, with TRBD1 identical over 9 bases. Trimming at V came to 5 bases and at J to 0 bases, leaving 8 bases not matched to a gene. The CDR3 is 16 amino acids. Germline lookup yields CDR1 LNHDA and CDR2 SQIVND (reference sequence). DNA for the CDR3: TGTGCCAGTAGTGGTCCTCGGGACAGGGACTCCTACGAGCAGTACTTC. Its translation: CASSGPRDRDSYEQYF.

V is TRBV5-1 and J is TRBJ2-3; D uncertain. The CDR3 has 14 amino acids. V was pared by 0 bases and J by 6 bases, with 11 bases between. CDR1 SGHRS and CDR2 YFSETQ come from the germline V gene. CDR3 sequence: CASSLARREDTQYF. CDR3 coding DNA: TGCGCCAGCAGCTTGGCCAGGCGTGAGGATACGCAGTATTTT.

V is TRBV6-2 or TRBV6-3 and J is TRBJ1-2, with D uncertain. The V end was cut by 2 bases, the J end by 7 bases, with 8 bases between. CDR1 and CDR2 (germline): MNHEY, SVGEGT. The CDR3 runs 12 residues. CDR3 region: CASSYSLGGYTF. In DNA form, the CDR3 reads TGTGCCAGCAGTTACAGTTTGGGTGGCTACACCTTC.

The J gene is TRBJ2-7, the V gene TRBV5-1, with D possibly being TRBD2 (5 bases). The CDR3 has 14 residues. Germline V gene lookup returns CDR1 SGHRS and CDR2 YFSETQ. V was trimmed by 1 base and J by 7 bases, leaving 15 bases between them. The CDR3 bases are TGCGCCAGCAGCTTGAAGCCCACTCCGGGGGAGCAGTACTTC. This encodes CASSLKPTPGEQYF.

This chain joins TRBV5-1 and TRBJ2-1; D ambiguous. The CDR3 spans 13 residues. The germline V gene has CDR1 SGHRS and CDR2 YFSETQ. Trimming stripped 6 bases from V and 6 bases from J, with 13 bases between. As DNA, the CDR3 is TGCGCCAGCATTCTAAAAGTTCTCAATGAGCAGTTCTTC. Residues: CASILKVLNEQFF.

This chain uses TRBV5-1 with TRBJ2-1; perhaps TRBD2 as D (6 bases). CDR1 and CDR2 (germline): SGHRS, YFSETQ. CDR3 length: 15 residues. The V end was cut by 0 bases, the J end by 7 bases, with 14 bases between. CDR3 nucleotides: TGCGCCAGCAGCTTGGTTGTGGAGGGGTGGAATGAGCAGTTCTTC. Translated: CASSLVVEGWNEQFF.